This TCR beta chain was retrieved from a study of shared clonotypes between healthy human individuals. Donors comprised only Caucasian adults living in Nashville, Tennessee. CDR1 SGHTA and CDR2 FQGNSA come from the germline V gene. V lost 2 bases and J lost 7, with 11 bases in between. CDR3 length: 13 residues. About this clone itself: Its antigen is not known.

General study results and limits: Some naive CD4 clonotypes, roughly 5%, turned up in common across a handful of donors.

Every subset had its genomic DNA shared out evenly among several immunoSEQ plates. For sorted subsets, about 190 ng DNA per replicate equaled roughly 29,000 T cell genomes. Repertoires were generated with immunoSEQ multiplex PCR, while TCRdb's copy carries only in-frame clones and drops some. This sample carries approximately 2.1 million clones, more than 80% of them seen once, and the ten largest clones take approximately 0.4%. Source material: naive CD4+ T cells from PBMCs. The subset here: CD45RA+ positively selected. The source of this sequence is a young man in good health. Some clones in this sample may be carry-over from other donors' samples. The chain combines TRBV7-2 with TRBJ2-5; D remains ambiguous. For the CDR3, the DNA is TGTGCCAGCAGCTTATTGCCCCCTGGGACCCAGTACTTC. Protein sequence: CASSLLPPGTQYF. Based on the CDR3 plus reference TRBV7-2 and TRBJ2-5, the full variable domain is GAGVSQSPSNKVTEKGKDVELRCDPISGHTALYWYRQSLGQGLEFLIYFQGNSAPDKSGLPSDRFSAERTGGSVSTLTIQRTQQEDSAVYLCASSLLPPGTQYFGPGTRLLVL.